A selection of T cell receptor beta chains follows, all from one sample in a study of OX40 agonist ivuxolimab in advanced cancers. Some clones are missing from TCRdb's copy, which holds only in-frame ones; the method was immunoSEQ multiplex PCR. The table shows roughly 75,000 clones, with over 75% occurring only once. Here the sequenced sample was CD4+ or CD8+ T cells sorted from blood, taken in a trial of the OX40 agonist ivuxolimab. The receptors derive from an adult with an advanced solid tumor such as melanoma, head and neck, liver or kidney cancer. Both conserved end residues are part of each CDR3. D genes are given only for firm matches.

d_gene: .
v_gene: TRBV9
j_gene: TRBJ2-1
CDR3nt: TGTGCCAGCAGCGCGGACAGCAATGAGCAGTTCTTC
CDR3aa: CASSADSNEQFF

d_gene: .
v_gene: TRBV28
j_gene: TRBJ2-3
CDR3nt: TGTGCCAGCAGTCCGGGCATCTACCATACAGATACGCAGTATTTT
CDR3aa: CASSPGIYHTDTQYF

d_gene: .
v_gene: TRBV19
j_gene: TRBJ1-2
CDR3nt: TGTGCCAGTAGTATACCACCCTGGAACTACACCTTC
CDR3aa: CASSIPPWNYTF

d_gene: .
v_gene: TRBV18
j_gene: TRBJ2-6
CDR3nt: TGTGCCAGCTCACAAATTCCCGGGTTCTCTGGGGCCAACGTCCTGACTTTC
CDR3aa: CASSQIPGFSGANVLTF

d_gene: .
v_gene: TRBV7-2
j_gene: TRBJ1-1
CDR3nt: TGTGCCAGCAGCTTAGTTCAAGGGAGGTCCACTGAAGCTTTCTTT
CDR3aa: CASSLVQGRSTEAFF

d_gene: .
v_gene: TRBV4-3
j_gene: TRBJ1-5
CDR3nt: TGCGCCAGCAGCCAAGACCTATACGGTCAGCCCCAGCATTTT
CDR3aa: CASSQDLYGQPQHF

d_gene: .
v_gene: TRBV7-9
j_gene: TRBJ2-7
CDR3nt: TGTGCCAGCAGCTTAGAGGGGGTGAGTCTCTACGAGCAGTACTTC
CDR3aa: CASSLEGVSLYEQYF

d_gene: .
v_gene: TRBV30
j_gene: TRBJ2-7
CDR3nt: TGTGCCTGGAGGCCCAGTGGTACCTACGAGCAGTACTTC
CDR3aa: CAWRPSGTYEQYF

d_gene: .
v_gene: TRBV7-9
j_gene: TRBJ1-2
CDR3nt: TGTGCCAGCAGCTTAGAGGCCATCCCCGATGGCTACACCTTC
CDR3aa: CASSLEAIPDGYTF

d_gene: .
v_gene: TRBV27
j_gene: TRBJ2-5
CDR3nt: TGTGCCAGCAGTCCCGCCGGGACACCTGGGGAGACCCAGTACTTC
CDR3aa: CASSPAGTPGETQYF

d_gene: .
v_gene: TRBV7-9
j_gene: TRBJ2-3
CDR3nt: TGTGCCAGCAGCTCTACGACGGGCGGGACAGTATTGACATACGATACGCAGTATTTT
CDR3aa: CASSSTTGGTVLTYDTQYF

d_gene: TRBD1
v_gene: TRBV7-9
j_gene: TRBJ1-3
CDR3nt: TGTGCCAGCAGCCCGACCGGGACAGGGGATAGAAACACCATATATTTT
CDR3aa: CASSPTGTGDRNTIYF